This T cell receptor (beta chain) was sequenced in a study of T-cell memory formation after mild COVID-19. Study overall: The two donors had largely donor-specific TCR clusters. General study findings and limits: Mostly located in CM and EM were contracting CD4+ clones, with contracting CD8+ clones located in EMRA. Day 15 to 85 contracting clones showed balanced CD4/CD8; later expanders leaned CD4+.

The germline V and J ends were trimmed by 0 bases and 6 bases, with 14 bases remaining between them. CDR1 and CDR2 (germline): DFQATT, SNEGSKA (reference sequence). CDR3 length: 15 residues. This clonotype was recorded many times. The antigen is unknown. With constant-segment primers, 5'RACE yielded cDNA libraries of TCR alpha and TCR beta that carried sample barcodes and UMIs. Using its own MiXCR run on the 5' RACE reads, TCRdb lists one record per CDR3 protein. The sample carries over 300,000 distinct CDR3 sequences, around 20% recorded once. The sequenced sample was PBMCs or a T cell subset sorted from them (not recorded which). J is TRBJ1-4 and V is TRBV20-1; perhaps TRBD1 as D (6 bases). This TCR was recovered from a man younger than 30 who had mild COVID-19 (a few samples of this study predate the infection). Cell type and time point are not known. The DNA for the CDR3 is TGCAGTGCTAGAGATTCCAGGGGCGCGTATGAAAAACTGTTTTTT. Amino acids: CSARDSRGAYEKLFF.